This T cell receptor (beta chain) was documented in a study of shared clonotypes between healthy human individuals. Authors' methods: ImmunoSEQ only sent back junction sequences with no quality scores, so filtering was done differently. Here immunoSEQ multiplex PCR was the method, and the copy in TCRdb shows in-frame clones only, minus some. The V and J calls and the clone size are those of that table, but D and trimming were determined from the DNA. The sample lists about 2.4 million clones, approximately 93% occurring once. The V segment lost 0 bases and the J segment 5 bases; nucleotides outside the gene matches: 18. CDR1 is MRHNA, CDR2 SNTAGT, per germline. The CDR3 has 20 amino acids.

The chain couples TRBV6-4 to TRBJ2-5; 10 nucleotides match TRBD1. The sequencing input was naive CD4+ T cells from PBMCs. The subset is: CD45RA+ positively selected. The source is a man between 18 and 29 years old in good health. Some clones in this sample may be carry-over from other donors' samples. DNA of the CDR3: TGTGCCAGCAGTGACTCGATTGACGGGACAGGGGAGTGGGTGGATGAGACCCAGTACTTC. Encoded protein: CASSDSIDGTGEWVDETQYF.